The 25 T cell receptor beta chains given below trace back to one sample, sequenced in a study of blood T cell repertoires in COVID-19. Here immunoSEQ multiplex PCR was the method, and the copy in TCRdb shows in-frame clones only, minus some. The sample contains about 330,000 clones, over 70% of which appear only once. Sequencing was performed on PBMCs or T cells enriched from blood (not recorded which). These receptors all come from a young man who had recovered from COVID-19.

V and J are TRBV10-3 and TRBJ1-1; D is unclear. CDR1 is ENHRY and CDR2 is SYGVKD in the germline V gene. V was trimmed by 6 bases and J by 10 bases, leaving 18 bases between them. The CDR3 contains 13 residues. CDR3 sequence (DNA): TGTGCCATCAGCTACGAACCGGTGCGTGGAGCTTTCTTT. It codes for CAISYEPVRGAFF.

CDR3 sequence (DNA): TGTGCCAGCAGTTCGACTAGCGGGGTGGAGACCACCGGGGAGCTGTTTTTT. Translated: CASSSTSGVETTGELFF. The chain couples TRBV27 to TRBJ2-2; 11 bases fit TRBD2. V was clipped by 4 bases and J by 4 bases; unmatched bases: 8. This CDR3 has 17 amino acids. Germline V gene lookup returns CDR1 MNHEY and CDR2 SMNVEV (reference sequence).

The rearrangement links TRBV19 to TRBJ2-1; the D gene is possibly TRBD2 (6 bases). Germline CDR1 reads LNHDA; CDR2 reads SQIVND (reference sequence). The CDR3 has 14 amino acids. V gave up 6 bases and J gave up 7 bases, with 16 bases separating them. CDR3 in amino acids: CASSPRRGLNEQFF. CDR3 nucleotide sequence: TGTGCCAGTAGCCCCCGGCGGGGTTTAAATGAGCAGTTCTTC.

This chain joins TRBV7-8 and TRBJ1-2; 9 nucleotides line up with TRBD1. V trimming: 3 bases; J trimming: 9 bases; junction bases outside the gene matches: 11. Per the germline V gene, CDR1 is SGHVS and CDR2 is FQNEAQ. There are 15 residues in the CDR3. As DNA, the CDR3 is TGTGCCAGCAGCTTGTTGACAGGGGGGGTTACGAGCTACACCTTC. Amino acid sequence: CASSLLTGGVTSYTF.

In its sample, this clone was seen once. The chain joins TRBV28 to TRBJ2-7; 9 nucleotides align to TRBD1. The CDR3 contains 15 residues. Germline assignment: CDR1 MDHEN and CDR2 SYDVKM. The J segment lost 4 bases and the V segment lost 5 bases, leaving 9 bases of the junction unmatched. DNA of the CDR3: TGTGCCAGCAGTCAACCGGGACAGGGATGGTACGAGCAGTACTTC. This translates into CASSQPGQGWYEQYF. Looking up the rest from reference TRBV28 and TRBJ2-7 gives the full variable domain: DVKVTQSSRYLVKRTGEKVFLECVQDMDHENMFWYRQDPGLGLRLIYFSYDVKMKEKGDIPEGYSVSREKKERFSLILESASTNQTSMYLCASSQPGQGWYEQYFGPGTRLTVT.

CDR3 sequence reads: CASSLDPKTQYF. CDR3 DNA: TGTGCCAGCAGCTTAGATCCAAAGACCCAGTACTTC. The rearrangement links TRBV11-2 to TRBJ2-5; D is uncertain. Germline assignment: CDR1 SGHAT and CDR2 FQNNGV. The CDR3 totals 12 residues. V gave up 0 bases and J gave up 6 bases, with 5 bases separating them.

The chain uses TRBV19 and TRBJ1-5; 7 bases agree with TRBD1. The CDR3 is made up of 17 amino acids. The J segment lost 1 base and the V segment lost 3 bases, leaving 9 bases of the junction unmatched. CDR1 is LNHDA and CDR2 is SQIVND in the germline V gene (reference sequence). CDR3: CASSISQGEVSNQPQHF. The CDR3 DNA is TGTGCCAGTAGTATCAGTCAGGGGGAGGTCAGCAATCAGCCCCAGCATTTT.

The gene calls are TRBV2 and TRBJ2-3; D possibly corresponds to TRBD2 (7 bases). V lost 5 bases, J lost 0 bases, and 12 bases lay in between. The V gene's germline CDR1 is SNHLY and CDR2 FYNNEI. CDR3 length: 15 residues. The CDR3 protein is CASSSEGGSTDTQYF. The CDR3 nucleotides are TGTGCCAGCAGTTCGGAGGGGGGGAGCACAGATACGCAGTATTTT.

The V and J genes are TRBV5-1 and TRBJ1-5, with TRBD1 as a possible D gene (6 bases). Per the germline V gene, CDR1 is SGHRS and CDR2 is YFSETQ. The length of the CDR3 is 16 residues. The V end was cut by 4 bases, the J end by 1 base, with 15 bases between. The CDR3: CASSLSPQGSNQPQHF. In DNA form, the CDR3 reads TGCGCCAGCAGCCTTTCCCCGCAGGGGAGCAATCAGCCCCAGCATTTT.

J is TRBJ1-2 and V is TRBV6-1; D is unclear. The CDR3 spans 13 residues. Germline V CDR1 and CDR2: MNHNS, SASEGT. Trimming removed 1 base from V and 1 base from J, with 4 bases in between. CDR3 DNA: TGTGCCAGCAGTGAAGTATTTAACTATGGCTACACCTTC. Translation gives CASSEVFNYGYTF.

V gene TRBV16 combines with J gene TRBJ2-7, with unresolved D. The CDR3 runs to 12 residues. The germline V gene encodes CDR1 KGHSY and CDR2 FQNENV. V was clipped by 4 bases and J by 1 base, with 5 bases between them. The CDR3 sequence is CASSLLSYEQYF. CDR3 coding DNA: TGTGCCAGCAGCCTCCTATCCTACGAGCAGTACTTC. The full variable domain, in which reference TRBV16 and TRBJ2-7 provide the parts outside the CDR3, is GEEVAQTPKHLVRGEGQKAKLYCAPIKGHSYVFWYQQVLKNEFKFLISFQNENVFDETGMPKERFSAKCLPNSPCSLEIQATKLEDSAVYFCASSLLSYEQYFGPGTRLTVT.

The chain carries TRBV28 and TRBJ2-7; 7 bases are a match to TRBD1. CDR3 size: 14 residues. Looked up from germline, CDR1 is MDHEN and CDR2 is SYDVKM. V trimming: 2 bases; J trimming: 5 bases; junction bases outside the gene matches: 6. The CDR3 bases are TGTGCCAGCAGTTTAAACAGGGGTCGGGACGAGCAGTACTTC. Translation: CASSLNRGRDEQYF.

The rearrangement links TRBV5-6 to TRBJ1-6, with D perhaps TRBD1 (5 bases). This CDR3 comprises 14 residues. Trimming cost V 5 bases and J 7 bases, with 13 bases left between them. From germline, CDR1 is SGHDT and CDR2 YYEEEE. The CDR3 sequence: CASRAGRPNSPLHF. For the CDR3, the DNA is TGTGCCAGCAGGGCGGGACGCCCGAATTCACCCCTCCACTTT.

The chain employs TRBV19 and TRBJ2-3; D may be TRBD1 (6 bases). The V gene lost 4 bases and the J gene lost 8 bases, with 19 bases spanning the gap. Germline-derived CDR1 and CDR2 are LNHDA and SQIVND (reference sequence). This CDR3 comprises 15 residues. CDR3: CASSTTGTPSRTQYF. CDR3 nucleotide sequence: TGTGCCAGTAGTACGACCGGGACACCAAGTCGTACGCAGTATTTT.

The chain couples TRBV12-3 or TRBV12-4 to TRBJ1-2; 8 bases are shared with TRBD1. This CDR3 has 12 residues. V shed 6 bases, J shed 12 bases, and the junction held 9 bases outside the gene matches. CDR3 residues: CASSSDRGPHTF. For the CDR3, the DNA is TGTGCCAGCAGCTCAGACAGGGGCCCCCACACCTTC.

In this sample, this clone turned up once. CDR3 sequence (DNA): TGTGCCAGCAGTTTGGAGAGCTATGGCTACACCTTC. Translation: CASSLESYGYTF. The gene calls are TRBV28 and TRBJ1-2; D gene ambiguous. Between the trimmed V and J ends, which lost 3 bases and 4 bases, there was a span of 6 bases. The CDR3 loop spans 12 amino acids. CDR1 is MDHEN, CDR2 SYDVKM, per germline.

J is TRBJ1-2 and V is TRBV7-9; TRBD1 matches at 9 bases. CDR1 SEHNR and CDR2 FQNEAQ come from the germline V gene (reference sequence). The CDR3 consists of 15 residues. Losses at the gene ends were 5 bases for V and 6 bases for J; bases not matched to a gene: 10. The CDR3 bases are TGTGCCAGCAGCCACAGTGGACAGGGGACTCATGGCTACACCTTC. This gives the protein CASSHSGQGTHGYTF. Together with reference TRBV7-9 and TRBJ1-2, the CDR3 gives the full variable domain: DTGVSQNPRHKITKRGQNVTFRCDPISEHNRLYWYRQTLGQGPEFLTYFQNEAQLEKSRLLSDRFSAERPKGSFSTLEIQRTEQGDSAMYLCASSHSGQGTHGYTFGSGTRLTVV.

The rearrangement joins TRBV11-2 to TRBJ2-5; D not resolved. Germline CDR1 reads SGHAT; CDR2 reads FQNNGV. The CDR3 has 14 residues. V was shortened by 6 bases and J by 5 bases, with 16 bases between the two germline ends. CDR3: CASSPRLVGETQYF. In DNA form, the CDR3 reads TGTGCCAGCAGTCCCCGGCTAGTCGGGGAGACCCAGTACTTC.

V and J are TRBV7-9 and TRBJ1-4; TRBD1 aligns across 8 bases. The CDR3 is made up of 14 amino acids. Per germline, CDR1 SEHNR and CDR2 FQNEAQ (reference sequence). Germline trimming cut 5 bases from V and 6 bases from J; bases unmatched to any gene: 5. The CDR3 nucleotides read TGTGCCAGCAGCCTACAGGGGGTTCATGAAAAACTGTTTTTT. Amino acids: CASSLQGVHEKLFF.

The V and J genes are TRBV5-1 and TRBJ2-7; D might be TRBD2 (5 bases). The CDR3 has 14 residues. Germline V gives CDR1 SGHRS, CDR2 YFSETQ. With 4 bases removed from V and 2 bases from J, the gap between germline ends came to 13 bases. This CDR3 is CASSVLGAPYEQYF. DNA of the CDR3: TGCGCCAGCAGCGTACTAGGAGCGCCCTACGAGCAGTACTTC.

This chain connects TRBV2 to TRBJ2-3; tentatively, D is TRBD1 (5 bases). Germline V gene lookup returns CDR1 SNHLY and CDR2 FYNNEI. This CDR3 is 13 amino acids long. V gave up 7 bases and J gave up 2 bases, with 10 bases separating them. The CDR3 sequence is CASKRGTTDTQYF. The DNA of the CDR3 is TGTGCCAGCAAAAGGGGTACCACAGATACGCAGTATTTT.

To note about this clone: Other DNA sequences in the same sample also yield this CDR3. The CDR3 sequence is CSVVTGNYGYTF. The DNA of the CDR3 is TGCAGCGTTGTTACGGGAAACTATGGCTACACCTTC. The rearrangement uses TRBV29-1 and TRBJ1-2; D ambiguous. V was trimmed by 4 bases and J by 2 bases, leaving 8 bases between them. CDR1 and CDR2 from the germline V gene are SQVTM and ANQGSEA. The CDR3 covers 12 residues.

This chain connects TRBV28 to TRBJ2-7, with 7 nucleotides matching TRBD1. The V gene end was trimmed by 7 bases and the J gene end by 5 bases; junction bases not matched to a gene: 14. The CDR3 length is 15 residues. Per the germline V gene, CDR1 is MDHEN and CDR2 is SYDVKM. The CDR3 protein is CASNMGDSRGNEQYF. The CDR3 DNA sequence: TGTGCCAGCAACATGGGGGACAGTAGAGGCAACGAGCAGTACTTC.

The V call is TRBV15, the J call TRBJ2-2, with 7 bases that match TRBD1. The germline CDR1 and CDR2 sequences are LNHNV and YYDKDF (reference sequence). Trimming took 3 bases from V and 6 from J; bases not matched to a gene: 7. CDR3 length equals 15 residues. CDR3 in amino acids: CATSRGRGSSGELFF. The CDR3 nucleotides read TGTGCCACCAGCAGGGGCAGGGGGTCGTCCGGGGAGCTGTTTTTT.

The CDR3 region has the DNA TGCGCCAGCAGCCAGGGACAGGGGGCGTTCAATGAGCAGTTCTTC. Its translation: CASSQGQGAFNEQFF. The chain is built from TRBV4-1 and TRBJ2-1, with 12 bases lining up with TRBD1. The junction had 3 bases not matched to a gene; V was cut back by 3 bases and J by 6 bases. This CDR3 spans 15 amino acids. The germline gives CDR1 MGHRA, CDR2 YSYEKL.